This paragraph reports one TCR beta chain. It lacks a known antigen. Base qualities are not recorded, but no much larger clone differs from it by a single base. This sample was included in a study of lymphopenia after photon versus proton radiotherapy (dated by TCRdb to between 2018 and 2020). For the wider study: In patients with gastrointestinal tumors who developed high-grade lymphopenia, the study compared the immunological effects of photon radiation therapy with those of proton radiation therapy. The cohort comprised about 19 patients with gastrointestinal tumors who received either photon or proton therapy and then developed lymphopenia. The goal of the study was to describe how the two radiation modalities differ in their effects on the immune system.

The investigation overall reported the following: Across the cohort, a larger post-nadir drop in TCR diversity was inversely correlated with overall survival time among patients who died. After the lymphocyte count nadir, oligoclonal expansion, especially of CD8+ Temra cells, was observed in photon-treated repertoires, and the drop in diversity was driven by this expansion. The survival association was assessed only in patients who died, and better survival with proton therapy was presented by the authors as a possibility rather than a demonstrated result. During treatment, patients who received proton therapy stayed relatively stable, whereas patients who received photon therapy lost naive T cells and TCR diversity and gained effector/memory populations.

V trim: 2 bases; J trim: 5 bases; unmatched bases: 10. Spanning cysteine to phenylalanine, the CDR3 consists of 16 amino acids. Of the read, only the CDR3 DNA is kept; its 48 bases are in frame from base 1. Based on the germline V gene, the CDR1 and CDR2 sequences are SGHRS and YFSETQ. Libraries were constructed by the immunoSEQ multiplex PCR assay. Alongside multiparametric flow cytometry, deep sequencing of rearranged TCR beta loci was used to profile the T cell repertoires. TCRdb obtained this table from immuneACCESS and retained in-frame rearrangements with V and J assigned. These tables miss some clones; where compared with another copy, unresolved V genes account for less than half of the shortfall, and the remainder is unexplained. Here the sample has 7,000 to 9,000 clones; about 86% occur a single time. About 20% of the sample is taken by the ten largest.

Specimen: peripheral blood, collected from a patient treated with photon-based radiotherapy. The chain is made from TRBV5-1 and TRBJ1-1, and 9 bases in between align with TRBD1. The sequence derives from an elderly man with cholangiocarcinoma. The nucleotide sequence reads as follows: TGCGCCAGCAGCTTCGACACCGGGACAGGGATGACTGAAGCTTTCTTT. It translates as CASSFDTGTGMTEAFF.